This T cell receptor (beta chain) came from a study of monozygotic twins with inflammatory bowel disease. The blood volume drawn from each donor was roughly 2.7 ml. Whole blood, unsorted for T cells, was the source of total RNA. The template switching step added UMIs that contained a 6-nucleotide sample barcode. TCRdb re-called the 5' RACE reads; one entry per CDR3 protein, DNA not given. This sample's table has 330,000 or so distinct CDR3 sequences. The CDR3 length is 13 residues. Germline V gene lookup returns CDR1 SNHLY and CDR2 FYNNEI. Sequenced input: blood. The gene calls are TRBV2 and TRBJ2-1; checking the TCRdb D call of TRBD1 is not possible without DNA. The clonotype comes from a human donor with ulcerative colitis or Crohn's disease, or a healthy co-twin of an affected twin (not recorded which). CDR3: CASYGGGGNEQFF.